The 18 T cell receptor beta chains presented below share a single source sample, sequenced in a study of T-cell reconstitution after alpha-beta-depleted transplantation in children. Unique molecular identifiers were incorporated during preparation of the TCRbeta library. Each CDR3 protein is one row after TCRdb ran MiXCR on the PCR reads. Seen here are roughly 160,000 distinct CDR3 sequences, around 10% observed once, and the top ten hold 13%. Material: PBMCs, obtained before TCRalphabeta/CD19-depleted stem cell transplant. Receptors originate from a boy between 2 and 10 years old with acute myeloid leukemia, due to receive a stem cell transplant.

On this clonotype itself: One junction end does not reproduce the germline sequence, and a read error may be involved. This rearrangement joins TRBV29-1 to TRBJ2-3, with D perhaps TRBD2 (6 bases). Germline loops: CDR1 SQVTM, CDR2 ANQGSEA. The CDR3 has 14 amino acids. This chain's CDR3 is CIVAGRPRTDTQYF. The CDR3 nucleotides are TGCATCGTTGCGGGGCGGCCACGAACAGATACGCAGTATTTT.

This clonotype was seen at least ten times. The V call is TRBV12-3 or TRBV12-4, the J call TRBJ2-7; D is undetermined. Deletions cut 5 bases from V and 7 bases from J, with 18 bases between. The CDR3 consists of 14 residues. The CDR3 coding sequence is TGTGCCAGCAGTCCCGCTGGCAGCCTGAGGGAGCAGTACGTC. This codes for CASSPAGSLREQYV.

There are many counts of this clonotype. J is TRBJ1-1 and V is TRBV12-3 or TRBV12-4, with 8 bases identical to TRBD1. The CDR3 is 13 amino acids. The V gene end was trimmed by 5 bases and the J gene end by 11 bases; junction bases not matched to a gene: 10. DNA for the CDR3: TGTGCCAGCAGTCTCCCCGACAGGGGATCGGCTTTCTTT. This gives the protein CASSLPDRGSAFF.

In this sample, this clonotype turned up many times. CDR3 sequence reads: CASSRTGRVAYGYTF. The CDR3 region has the DNA TGTGCCAGCAGTCGAACAGGGCGGGTGGCCTATGGCTACACCTTC. The chain couples TRBV12-3 or TRBV12-4 to TRBJ1-2; D is possibly TRBD1 (6 bases). V was trimmed by 5 bases and J by 4 bases, leaving 17 bases between them. The length of the CDR3 is 15 residues.

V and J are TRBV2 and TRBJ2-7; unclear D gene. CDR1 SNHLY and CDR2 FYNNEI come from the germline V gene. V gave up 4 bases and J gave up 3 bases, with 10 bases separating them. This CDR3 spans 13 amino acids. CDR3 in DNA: TGTGCCAGCAGTGTCGTGGATCTCTACGAGCAGTACGTC. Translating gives CASSVVDLYEQYV.

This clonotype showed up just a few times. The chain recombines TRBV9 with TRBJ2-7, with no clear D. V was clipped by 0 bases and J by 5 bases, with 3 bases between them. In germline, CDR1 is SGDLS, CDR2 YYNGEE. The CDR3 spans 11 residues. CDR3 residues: CASSVGDEQYF. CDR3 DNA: TGTGCCAGCAGCGTAGGTGACGAGCAGTACTTC.

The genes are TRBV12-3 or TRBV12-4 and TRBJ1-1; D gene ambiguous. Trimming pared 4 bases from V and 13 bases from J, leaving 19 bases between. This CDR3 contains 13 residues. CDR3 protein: CASSWGGRLGDFF. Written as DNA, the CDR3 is TGTGCCAGCAGTTGGGGTGGCCGTCTTGGAGATTTCTTT.

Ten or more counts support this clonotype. The CDR3 DNA sequence: TGCAGTGCTAGAGATTTTCAGTACATCCAAGAGACCCAGTACTTC. Its protein product is CSARDFQYIQETQYF. V is TRBV20-1 and J is TRBJ2-5, with no clear D. V was shortened by 0 bases and J by 1 base, with 12 bases between the two germline ends. The CDR3 loop spans 15 amino acids. Germline V gives CDR1 DFQATT, CDR2 SNEGSKA (reference sequence).

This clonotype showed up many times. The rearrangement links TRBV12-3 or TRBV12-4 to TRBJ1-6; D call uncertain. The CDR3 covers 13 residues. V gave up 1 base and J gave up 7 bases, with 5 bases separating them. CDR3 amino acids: CASSLGGNSPLHF. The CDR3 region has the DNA TGTGCCAGCAGTTTAGGAGGGAATTCACCCCTCCACTTT.

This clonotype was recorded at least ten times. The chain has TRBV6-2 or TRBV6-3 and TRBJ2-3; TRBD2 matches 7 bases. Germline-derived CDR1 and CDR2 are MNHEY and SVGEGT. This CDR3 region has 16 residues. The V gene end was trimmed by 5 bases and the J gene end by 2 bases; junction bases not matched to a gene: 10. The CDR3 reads CASSTLTSLTTDTQYF. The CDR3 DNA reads TGTGCCAGCAGTACTTTGACTAGCCTTACCACAGATACGCAGTATTTT.

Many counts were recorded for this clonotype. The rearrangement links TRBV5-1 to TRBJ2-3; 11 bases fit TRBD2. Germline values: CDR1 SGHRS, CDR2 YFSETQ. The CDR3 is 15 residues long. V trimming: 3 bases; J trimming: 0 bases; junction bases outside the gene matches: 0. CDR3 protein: CASSWTSGSTDTQYF. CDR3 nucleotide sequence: TGCGCCAGCAGCTGGACTAGCGGGAGCACAGATACGCAGTATTTT.

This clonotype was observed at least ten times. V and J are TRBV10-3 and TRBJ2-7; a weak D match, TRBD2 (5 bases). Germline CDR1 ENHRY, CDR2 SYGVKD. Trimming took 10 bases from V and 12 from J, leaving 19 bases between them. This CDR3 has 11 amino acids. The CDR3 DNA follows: TGTGCCACCCGGGATAGAGGGCCCCCGTACTTC. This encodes CATRDRGPPYF.

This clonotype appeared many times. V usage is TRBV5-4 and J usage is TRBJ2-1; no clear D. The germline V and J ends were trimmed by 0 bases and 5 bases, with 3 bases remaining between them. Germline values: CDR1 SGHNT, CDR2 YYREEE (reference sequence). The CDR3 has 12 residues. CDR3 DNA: TGTGCCAGCAGCTTGGGGAACAATGAGCAGTTCTTC. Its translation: CASSLGNNEQFF.

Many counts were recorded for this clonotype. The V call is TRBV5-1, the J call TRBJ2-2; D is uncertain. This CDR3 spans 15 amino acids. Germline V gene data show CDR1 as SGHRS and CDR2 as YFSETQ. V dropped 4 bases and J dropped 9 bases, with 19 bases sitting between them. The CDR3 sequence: CASSPLGRSSWELFF. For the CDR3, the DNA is TGCGCCAGCAGCCCACTCGGCCGAAGTAGCTGGGAGCTGTTTTTT.

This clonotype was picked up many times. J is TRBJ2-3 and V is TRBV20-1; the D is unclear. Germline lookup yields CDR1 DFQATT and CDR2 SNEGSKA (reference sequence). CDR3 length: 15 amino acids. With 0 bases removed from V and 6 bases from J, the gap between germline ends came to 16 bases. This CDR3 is CSARDPLRPGDTQYF. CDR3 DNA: TGCAGTGCTAGAGATCCGTTGCGCCCTGGGGATACGCAGTATTTT.

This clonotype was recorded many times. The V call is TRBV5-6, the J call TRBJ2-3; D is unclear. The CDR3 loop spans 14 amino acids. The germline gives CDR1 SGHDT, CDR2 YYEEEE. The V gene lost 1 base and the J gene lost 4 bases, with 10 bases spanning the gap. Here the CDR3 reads CASSLFPDPDTQYF. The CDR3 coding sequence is TGTGCCAGCAGCTTGTTTCCAGACCCAGATACGCAGTATTTT.

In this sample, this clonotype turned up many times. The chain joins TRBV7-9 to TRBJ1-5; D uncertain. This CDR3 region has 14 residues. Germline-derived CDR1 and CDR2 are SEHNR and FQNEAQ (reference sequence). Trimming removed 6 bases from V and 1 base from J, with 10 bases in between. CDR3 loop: CASRSSGSNQPQHF. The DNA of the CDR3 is TGTGCCAGCAGATCCTCGGGAAGCAATCAGCCCCAGCATTTT.

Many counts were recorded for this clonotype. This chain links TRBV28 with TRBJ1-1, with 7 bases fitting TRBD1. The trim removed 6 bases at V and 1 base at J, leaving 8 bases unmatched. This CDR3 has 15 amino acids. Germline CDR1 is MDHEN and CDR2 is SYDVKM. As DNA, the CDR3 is TGTGCCAGCAGACCCACGGGACAGAGGAACACTGAAGCTTTCTTT. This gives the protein CASRPTGQRNTEAFF.